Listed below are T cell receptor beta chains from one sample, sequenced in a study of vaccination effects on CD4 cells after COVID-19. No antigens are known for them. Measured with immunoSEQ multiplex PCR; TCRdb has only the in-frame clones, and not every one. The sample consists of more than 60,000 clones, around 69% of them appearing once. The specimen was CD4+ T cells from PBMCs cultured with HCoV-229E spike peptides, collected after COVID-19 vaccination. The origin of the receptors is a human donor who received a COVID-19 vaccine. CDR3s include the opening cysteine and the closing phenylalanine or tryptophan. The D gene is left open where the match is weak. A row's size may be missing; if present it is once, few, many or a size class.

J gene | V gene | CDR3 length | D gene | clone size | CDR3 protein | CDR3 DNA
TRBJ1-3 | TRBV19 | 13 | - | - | CATYRAPGNTIYF | TGTGCCACTTACAGGGCTCCCGGAAACACCATATATTTT
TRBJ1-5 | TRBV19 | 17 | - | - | CASSIDGRGDSNQPQHF | TGTGCCAGTAGTATAGACGGCAGGGGAGATAGCAATCAGCCCCAGCATTTT
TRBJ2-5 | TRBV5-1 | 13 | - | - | CASSLVGAETQYF | TGCGCCAGCAGCTTGGTAGGGGCAGAGACCCAGTACTTC
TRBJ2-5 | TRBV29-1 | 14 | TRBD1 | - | CSVEPTGKSETQYF | TGCAGCGTTGAGCCGACAGGGAAGTCAGAGACCCAGTACTTC
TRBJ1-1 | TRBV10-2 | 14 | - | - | CASSHGSEVRGAFF | TGCGCCAGCTCCCACGGTTCAGAAGTTCGGGGAGCTTTCTTT
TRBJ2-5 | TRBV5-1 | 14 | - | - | CASSLERPEETQYF | TGCGCCAGCAGCTTGGAGAGGCCAGAAGAGACCCAGTACTTC
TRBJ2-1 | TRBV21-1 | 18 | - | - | CASSKALWGLSSYNEQFF | TGTGCCAGCAGCAAAGCGCTTTGGGGTCTAAGCTCCTACAATGAGCAGTTCTTC
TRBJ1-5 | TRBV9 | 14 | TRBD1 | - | CASSDRGLGQPQHF | TGTGCCAGCAGCGACAGGGGGCTAGGGCAGCCCCAGCATTTT
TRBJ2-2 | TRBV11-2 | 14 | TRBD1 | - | CASGTGVITGELFF | TGTGCCAGCGGTACAGGGGTGATCACCGGGGAGCTGTTTTTT
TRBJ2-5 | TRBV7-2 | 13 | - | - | CASSSPGSGTQYF | TGTGCCAGCAGCTCCCCCGGTTCGGGGACCCAGTACTTC
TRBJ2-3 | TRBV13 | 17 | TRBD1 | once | CASSPRDRGLFTDTQYF | TGTGCCAGCAGCCCAAGGGACAGGGGGCTGTTCACAGATACGCAGTATTTT
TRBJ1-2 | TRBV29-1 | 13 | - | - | CSVAEGANYGYTF | TGCAGCGTGGCCGAGGGGGCTAACTATGGCTACACCTTC
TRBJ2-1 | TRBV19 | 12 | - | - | CASLSLYNEQFF | TGTGCCAGTCTATCCCTGTACAATGAGCAGTTCTTC
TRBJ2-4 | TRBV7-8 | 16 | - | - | CASSVGQGGAKNIQYF | TGTGCCAGCAGCGTGGGGCAGGGAGGAGCCAAAAACATTCAGTACTTC
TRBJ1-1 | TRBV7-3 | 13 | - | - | CASSKQGFTEAFF | TGTGCCAGCAGCAAACAGGGATTTACTGAAGCTTTCTTT
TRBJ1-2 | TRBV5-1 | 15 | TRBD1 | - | CASGIGTTGGYGYTF | TGCGCCAGCGGAATAGGGACCACAGGGGGCTATGGCTACACCTTC
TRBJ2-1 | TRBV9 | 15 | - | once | CASSVEQSSYNEQFF | TGTGCCAGCAGCGTAGAACAGAGCTCCTACAATGAGCAGTTCTTC
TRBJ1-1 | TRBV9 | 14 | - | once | CASSVGGPPAEAFF | TGTGCCAGCAGCGTAGGAGGGCCTCCCGCTGAAGCTTTCTTT
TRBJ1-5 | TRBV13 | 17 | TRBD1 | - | CASSPRPGGSYNQPQHF | TGTGCCAGCAGCCCAAGACCAGGGGGGAGCTACAATCAGCCCCAGCATTTT
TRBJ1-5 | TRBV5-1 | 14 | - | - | CASSTDGRNQPQHF | TGCGCCAGCAGCACGGACGGGCGGAATCAGCCCCAGCATTTT
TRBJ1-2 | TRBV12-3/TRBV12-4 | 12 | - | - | CASSFLGGGYTF | TGTGCCAGCAGTTTTCTGGGGGGGGGCTACACCTTC
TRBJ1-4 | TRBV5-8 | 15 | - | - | CASSLMVATNEKLFF | TGTGCCAGCAGCTTGATGGTGGCAACTAATGAAAAACTGTTTTTT
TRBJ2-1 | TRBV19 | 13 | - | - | CASSIGNYNEQFF | TGTGCCAGTAGTATCGGGAACTACAATGAGCAGTTCTTC
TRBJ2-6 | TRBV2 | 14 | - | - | CASGPTGGANVLTF | TGTGCCAGCGGTCCTACTGGGGGGGCCAACGTCCTGACTTTC
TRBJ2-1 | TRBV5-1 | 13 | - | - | CASSFGSNNEQFF | TGCGCCAGCAGCTTCGGCAGTAACAATGAGCAGTTCTTC
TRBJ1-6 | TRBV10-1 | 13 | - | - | CASSRQADSPLHF | TGCGCCAGCAGTCGACAGGCGGATTCACCCCTCCACTTT
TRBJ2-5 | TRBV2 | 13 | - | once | CASSEQGQETQYF | TGTGCCAGCAGTGAACAGGGCCAAGAGACCCAGTACTTC
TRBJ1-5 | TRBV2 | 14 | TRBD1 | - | CASSGQGGYQPQHF | TGTGCCAGCAGTGGGCAGGGGGGGTATCAGCCCCAGCATTTT
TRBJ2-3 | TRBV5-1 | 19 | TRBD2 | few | CASSLGVRGGDLKSDTQYF | TGCGCCAGCAGCTTGGGAGTACGGGGGGGAGATCTAAAGTCAGATACGCAGTATTTT
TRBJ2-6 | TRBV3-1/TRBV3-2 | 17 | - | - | CASSHDNRISGANVLTF | TGTGCCAGCAGCCACGACAACAGGATCTCTGGGGCCAACGTCCTGACTTTC
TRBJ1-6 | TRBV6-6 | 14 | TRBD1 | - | CASSDRGQNSPLHF | TGTGCCAGCAGTGACAGGGGGCAAAATTCACCCCTCCACTTT
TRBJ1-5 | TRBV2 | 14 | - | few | CASTRGMENQPQHF | TGTGCCAGCACGCGGGGAATGGAGAATCAGCCCCAGCATTTT
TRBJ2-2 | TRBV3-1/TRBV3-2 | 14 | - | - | CASSQNGAGGELFF | TGTGCCAGCAGCCAAAATGGGGCAGGCGGGGAGCTGTTTTTT
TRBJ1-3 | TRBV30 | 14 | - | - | CAFDRSSSGNTIYF | TGTGCCTTTGACAGGAGTAGCTCTGGAAACACCATATATTTT
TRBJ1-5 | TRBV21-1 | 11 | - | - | CASRPKQPQHF | TGTGCCAGCAGACCCAAACAGCCCCAGCATTTT
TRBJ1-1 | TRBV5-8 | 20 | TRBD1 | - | CASPFVFINRGRSGNTEAFF | TGTGCCAGCCCCTTCGTATTTATCAACAGGGGGCGAAGCGGGAACACTGAAGCTTTCTTT
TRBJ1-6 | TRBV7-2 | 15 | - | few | CASSLDFTDYSPLHF | TGTGCCAGCAGCTTAGATTTTACGGATTATTCACCCCTCCACTTT
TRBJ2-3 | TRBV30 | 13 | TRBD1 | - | CAWRGQPTDTQYF | TGTGCCTGGAGGGGACAGCCCACAGATACGCAGTATTTT
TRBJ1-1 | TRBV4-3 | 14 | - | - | CASSRRDTNTEAFF | TGCGCCAGCAGCCGTCGGGACACCAACACTGAAGCTTTCTTT
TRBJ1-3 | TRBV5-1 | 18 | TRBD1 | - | CASSLGTGVADSGNTIYF | TGCGCCAGCAGCCTCGGGACAGGCGTAGCGGACTCTGGAAACACCATATATTTT
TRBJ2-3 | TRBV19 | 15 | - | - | CASSIVTLKPDTQYF | TGTGCCAGTAGTATAGTAACTCTCAAACCAGATACGCAGTATTTT
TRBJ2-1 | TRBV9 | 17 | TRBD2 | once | CASSPRGGSGAYNEQFF | TGTGCCAGCAGCCCTCGGGGAGGGAGTGGCGCCTACAATGAGCAGTTCTTC
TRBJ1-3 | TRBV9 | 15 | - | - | CASSVVGISGNTIYF | TGTGCCAGCAGCGTAGTTGGGATCTCTGGAAACACCATATATTTT
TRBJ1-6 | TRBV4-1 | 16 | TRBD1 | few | CASSQPRDRLNSPLHF | TGCGCCAGCAGCCAACCCCGGGACAGGCTTAATTCACCCCTCCACTTT
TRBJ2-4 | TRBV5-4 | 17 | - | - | CASSNSFTGSDKNIQYF | TGTGCCAGCAGCAATTCTTTCACGGGGAGTGACAAAAACATTCAGTACTTC
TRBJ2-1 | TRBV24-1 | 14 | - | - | CATSDPVAHNEQFF | TGTGCCACCAGTGACCCCGTGGCTCACAATGAGCAGTTCTTC
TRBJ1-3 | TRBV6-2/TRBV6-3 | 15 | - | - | CASSYFQSSGNTIYF | TGTGCCAGCAGTTACTTCCAGAGCTCTGGAAACACCATATATTTT
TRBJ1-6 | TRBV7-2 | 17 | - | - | CASSLPLSTVSNSPLHF | TGTGCCAGCAGCTTACCCTTATCGACAGTCTCCAATTCACCCCTCCACTTT
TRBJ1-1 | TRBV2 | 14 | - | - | CASSDEGSGTEAFF | TGTGCCAGCAGTGATGAAGGGTCGGGCACTGAAGCTTTCTTT
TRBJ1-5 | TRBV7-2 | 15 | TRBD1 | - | CASRTGTGNYQPQHF | TGTGCCAGCAGGACCGGGACAGGGAATTATCAGCCCCAGCATTTT
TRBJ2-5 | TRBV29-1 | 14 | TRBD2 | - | CSVGPGGPGETQYF | TGCAGCGTTGGACCGGGGGGGCCGGGAGAGACCCAGTACTTC